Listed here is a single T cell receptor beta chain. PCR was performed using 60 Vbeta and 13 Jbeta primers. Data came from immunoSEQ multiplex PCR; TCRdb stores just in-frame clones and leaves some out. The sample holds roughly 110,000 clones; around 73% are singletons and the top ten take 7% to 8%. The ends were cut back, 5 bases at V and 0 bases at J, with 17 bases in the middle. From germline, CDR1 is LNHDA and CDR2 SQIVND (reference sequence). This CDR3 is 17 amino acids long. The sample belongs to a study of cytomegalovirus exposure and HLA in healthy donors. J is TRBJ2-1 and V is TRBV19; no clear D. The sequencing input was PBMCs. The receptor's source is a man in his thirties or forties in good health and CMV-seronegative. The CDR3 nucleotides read TGTGCCAGTAGTCCCCATCCGTCCCTTAGCTCCTACAATGAGCAGTTCTTC. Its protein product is CASSPHPSLSSYNEQFF.